The 25 T cell receptor beta chains listed next were all sequenced from one sample in a study of CD8 T cells in ankylosing spondylitis. Regarding the study as a whole: It appeared that ankylosing spondylitis blood was characterized by a TCR beta motif of about 8 highly homologous variants.

Antigens of these TCRs are unknown. MiXCR, run by TCRdb on the 5' RACE reads, gives a single entry per CDR3 protein. The table includes 670,000 or so distinct CDR3 sequences, around 20% detected once. Specimen: blood, either unsorted or a sorted T cell fraction (not recorded which). Receptor source: a male donor with ankylosing spondylitis.

The V and J genes are TRBV2 and TRBJ2-2, with a weak D call TRBD1 (5 bases). The V end was cut by 6 bases, the J end by 4 bases, with 12 bases between. There are 14 residues in the CDR3. Germline CDR1 and CDR2: SNHLY and FYNNEI. CDR3 loop: CASSKDSFTGELFF. CDR3 sequence (DNA): TGTGCCAGCAGCAAAGACAGCTTCACCGGGGAGCTGTTTTTT.

V is TRBV20-1 and J is TRBJ1-1; D ambiguous. CDR3 length: 12 residues. The germline V gene encodes CDR1 DFQATT and CDR2 SNEGSKA (reference sequence). The germline V and J ends were trimmed by 6 bases and 4 bases, with 12 bases remaining between them. CDR3 coding DNA: TGCAGTGCCGTGGAGGGCGGCACTGAAGCTTTCTTT. The encoded protein is CSAVEGGTEAFF.

The V call is TRBV29-1, the J call TRBJ1-1; D unresolved. The germline CDR1 and CDR2 sequences are SQVTM and ANQGSEA. This CDR3 contains 14 residues. Trimming shortened V by 5 bases and J by 0 bases, and 13 bases separated the two germline ends. CDR3 residues: CSVTLGYVNTEAFF. The DNA of the CDR3 is TGCAGCGTTACGCTGGGATACGTGAACACTGAAGCTTTCTTT.

This clonotype was seen a few times. The J gene is TRBJ1-4, the V gene TRBV18; D is undetermined. This CDR3 region has 16 residues. Germline V lookup: CDR1 KGHSH, CDR2 LQKENI. Trimming left V 2 bases short and J 4 bases short, with 14 bases between. CDR3 nucleotide sequence: TGTGCCAGCTCACCAGCAAAGGAGACCGGTAATGAAAAACTGTTTTTT. It is translated as CASSPAKETGNEKLFF.

This clonotype was seen many times. The V and J genes are TRBV20-1 and TRBJ2-7; 7 bases fit TRBD1. The V and J ends lost 3 bases and 6 bases, in that order; junction bases with no gene match: 5. The CDR3 has 12 residues. Germline values: CDR1 DFQATT, CDR2 SNEGSKA (reference sequence). CDR3 nucleotides: TGCAGTGCTAGGGGACAGCAAGGCGAGCAGTACTTC. Amino acid sequence: CSARGQQGEQYF.

This clonotype was counted a few times. This rearrangement joins TRBV3-1 to TRBJ2-3; a weak D match, TRBD2 (5 bases). Trimming pared 4 bases from V and 0 bases from J, leaving 14 bases between. Germline loops: CDR1 LGHDT, CDR2 YNNKEL (reference sequence). CDR3 length: 16 residues. The CDR3 protein is CASSRWERPSTDTQYF. In DNA form, the CDR3 reads TGTGCCAGCAGCCGATGGGAGCGGCCTAGCACAGATACGCAGTATTTT.

This clonotype was counted a few times. The V call is TRBV5-1, the J call TRBJ1-1; TRBD1 aligns across 9 bases. After removal of 2 bases from V and 1 base from J, the junction contained 18 bases not matched to a gene. CDR1 is SGHRS, CDR2 YFSETQ, per germline. The CDR3 runs to 20 residues. Written as DNA, the CDR3 is TGCGCCAGCAGCTTATCACCCCGGGGACAGGGAACACATTGGAACACTGAAGCTTTCTTT. Translation: CASSLSPRGQGTHWNTEAFF.

The V and J genes are TRBV27 and TRBJ1-3, with a tentative D call TRBD1 (5 bases). The CDR3 is 15 residues long. Per the germline V gene, CDR1 is MNHEY and CDR2 is SMNVEV (reference sequence). Trimming left V 7 bases short and J 4 bases short, with 17 bases between. CDR3 nucleotide sequence: TGTGCCAGCAAAGAACTCCAGGGCACAGGAAACACCATATATTTT. It specifies CASKELQGTGNTIYF.

This clonotype occurred a few times. For the CDR3, the DNA is TGTGCCAGCAGTTCCACCTCCATGACCAGACCCGGGGAGCTGTTTTTT. It encodes CASSSTSMTRPGELFF. The V gene is TRBV12-3 or TRBV12-4, the J gene TRBJ2-2; D not resolved. This CDR3 has 16 residues. V shed 4 bases and J shed 6 bases, with 18 bases lying between them.

On this clonotype itself: Given a much more abundant clone one base away, this may be a read error. The rearrangement links TRBV5-1 to TRBJ2-6; no clear D. V gave up 4 bases and J gave up 0 bases, with 8 bases separating them. The CDR3 spans 15 residues. CDR1 and CDR2 (germline): SGHRS, YFSETQ. CDR3 amino acids: CASSPDLSGANVLTF. The DNA of the CDR3 is TGCGCCAGCAGCCCAGACCTCTCTGGGGCCAACGTCCTGACTTTC.

This clonotype has a single count. The chain uses TRBV18 and TRBJ2-5; possible D gene TRBD2, 6 bases. The V and J ends lost 2 bases and 5 bases respectively, with 18 bases between them. The CDR3 sequence is 16 residues long. CDR1 is KGHSH and CDR2 is LQKENI in the germline V gene. The chain's CDR3 is CASSPWQEEGRETQYF. CDR3 nucleotides: TGTGCCAGCTCACCATGGCAGGAGGAGGGCAGGGAGACCCAGTACTTC.

This clonotype came up many times. The chain is built from TRBV29-1 and TRBJ2-7; possibly TRBD1 or TRBD2 for D (5 bases each). Per the germline V gene, CDR1 is SQVTM and CDR2 is ANQGSEA. CDR3 length: 11 amino acids. The ends were cut back, 3 bases at V and 6 bases at J, with 9 bases in the middle. The chain's CDR3 is CSVDRDVEQYF. The CDR3 coding sequence is TGCAGCGTTGACAGGGACGTCGAGCAGTACTTC.

This clonotype was counted between two and nine times. This chain uses TRBV12-3 or TRBV12-4 with TRBJ2-1; 13 nucleotides match TRBD2. This CDR3 has 17 amino acids. J was trimmed by 2 bases and V by 6 bases; bases with no gene match: 7. The DNA for the CDR3 is TGTGCCAGCAGCCCTACTAGCGGGGGGGTAACCTACAATGAGCAGTTCTTC. It yields the protein CASSPTSGGVTYNEQFF.

This clonotype was observed a few times. The chain uses TRBV29-1 and TRBJ1-1; possibly TRBD1 for D (6 bases). Looked up from germline, CDR1 is SQVTM and CDR2 is ANQGSEA. The CDR3 is made up of 14 amino acids. The ends were cut back, 7 bases at V and 0 bases at J, with 15 bases in the middle. The CDR3 protein is CSARLGGLNTEAFF. Written as DNA, the CDR3 is TGCAGCGCCCGACTGGGGGGGCTGAACACTGAAGCTTTCTTT. The full variable domain, its missing parts supplied by reference TRBV29-1 and TRBJ1-1, is SAVISQKPSRDICQRGTSLTIQCQVDSQVTMMFWYRQQPGQSLTLIATANQGSEATYESGFVIDKFPISRPNLTFSTLTVSNMSPEDSSIYLCSARLGGLNTEAFFGQGTRLTVV.

This CDR3 reads CASSRIGGYGYTF. For the CDR3, the DNA is TGTGCCAGCAGTCGAATTGGGGGTTATGGCTACACCTTC. The V gene is TRBV6-1, the J gene TRBJ1-2, with a tentative D call TRBD1 (5 bases). This CDR3 comprises 13 residues. V shed 5 bases and J shed 5 bases, with 12 bases lying between them. Germline V gene lookup returns CDR1 MNHNS and CDR2 SASEGT.

This clonotype was detected only a few times. V is TRBV20-1 and J is TRBJ2-7; 7 bases are a match to TRBD1. The V and J ends lost 3 bases and 1 base, in that order; junction bases with no gene match: 9. Germline loops: CDR1 DFQATT, CDR2 SNEGSKA (reference sequence). The CDR3 runs to 15 residues. CDR3 sequence: CSARDHRGQSYEQYF. CDR3 sequence (DNA): TGCAGTGCTAGGGACCACAGGGGACAATCCTACGAGCAGTACTTC.

This clonotype showed up just a few times. V is TRBV12-3 or TRBV12-4 and J is TRBJ2-7; the D is unclear. CDR3 length: 12 amino acids. Trimming shortened V by 6 bases and J by 6 bases, and 12 bases separated the two germline ends. CDR3 bases: TGTGCCAGCAGCCCAAATACACGCGAGCAGTACTTC. It yields the protein CASSPNTREQYF.

The rearrangement joins TRBV12-3 or TRBV12-4 to TRBJ2-3; D gene uncertain. The CDR3 totals 12 residues. V was pared by 7 bases and J by 2 bases, with 7 bases between. The CDR3 protein is CASTGDTDTQYF. CDR3 coding DNA: TGTGCCAGCACGGGCGACACAGATACGCAGTATTTT.

By its share, this clonotype is medium-sized (0.01 to 0.1%). V is TRBV30 and J is TRBJ2-2, with D tentatively TRBD1 (6 bases). Germline CDR1 reads GTSNPN; CDR2 reads SVGIG (reference sequence). The ends were cut back, 2 bases at V and 5 bases at J, with 12 bases in the middle. CDR3 length: 14 amino acids. The CDR3 region is CAWSPQGITGELFF. The DNA of the CDR3 is TGTGCCTGGAGTCCACAGGGAATTACCGGGGAGCTGTTTTTT.

This clonotype was counted only a few times. The rearrangement links TRBV14 to TRBJ2-7; tentatively, D is TRBD1 (5 bases). The CDR3 is 17 residues long. V lost 1 base to trimming and J lost 0 bases, with 16 bases between them. Germline V CDR1 and CDR2: SGHDN, FVKESK. CDR3 residues: CASSQVGRVRSSYEQYF. Written as DNA, the CDR3 is TGTGCCAGCAGCCAAGTTGGCAGGGTAAGGAGCTCCTACGAGCAGTACTTC.

A few counts support this clonotype. The chain joins TRBV4-2 to TRBJ2-5; 14 bases line up with TRBD2. The CDR3 covers 17 residues. V shed 1 base and J 0 bases; nucleotides not matched to a gene: 1. Germline values: CDR1 LGHNA, CDR2 YNFKEQ. In DNA, the CDR3 is TGTGCCAGCAGCCAAGGGACTAGCGGGGGGCACCAAGAGACCCAGTACTTC. It codes for CASSQGTSGGHQETQYF.

V usage is TRBV9 and J usage is TRBJ2-1; D unclear. V was shortened by 0 bases and J by 6 bases, with 13 bases between the two germline ends. The V gene's germline CDR1 is SGDLS and CDR2 YYNGEE. The CDR3 is 15 residues long. Here the CDR3 reads CASSVGIGSSNEQFF. DNA of the CDR3: TGTGCCAGCAGCGTAGGCATAGGAAGTTCCAATGAGCAGTTCTTC. Variable domain in full (rest from reference TRBV9 and TRBJ2-1): DSGVTQTPKHLITATGQRVTLRCSPRSGDLSVYWYQQSLDQGLQFLIQYYNGEERAKGNILERFSAQQFPDLHSELNLSSLELGDSALYFCASSVGIGSSNEQFFGPGTRLTVL.

V is TRBV20-1 and J is TRBJ1-4; D is undetermined. Looked up from germline, CDR1 is DFQATT and CDR2 is SNEGSKA (reference sequence). V shed 6 bases and J shed 8 bases, with 7 bases lying between them. The CDR3 covers 10 residues. The CDR3 sequence: CSATSEKLFF. The CDR3 region has the DNA TGCAGTGCCACATCCGAAAAACTGTTTTTT.

This clonotype has more than one count but fewer than ten. This chain uses TRBV4-2 with TRBJ1-1, with 11 bases aligning to TRBD1. There are 17 residues in the CDR3. After removal of 1 base from V and 11 bases from J, the junction contained 15 bases not matched to a gene. Looked up from germline, CDR1 is LGHNA and CDR2 is YNFKEQ. The CDR3 bases are TGTGCCAGCAGCCAAGCGCTCACACCGGACAGGGGGCGGGAGGCTTTCTTT. Translation gives CASSQALTPDRGREAFF.

This chain's CDR3 is CASGARQETQYF. The CDR3 nucleotides read TGTGCCAGCGGAGCCAGACAAGAGACCCAGTACTTC. This rearrangement joins TRBV2 to TRBJ2-5; D is uncertain. From germline, CDR1 is SNHLY and CDR2 FYNNEI. V was cut by 8 bases and J by 2 bases, with 9 bases left in between. The CDR3 contains 12 residues. The variable domain in full, with the rest retrieved from reference TRBV2 and TRBJ2-5, is EPEVTQTPSHQVTQMGQEVILRCVPISNHLYFYWYRQILGQKVEFLVSFYNNEISEKSEIFDDQFSVERPDGSNFTLKIRSTKLEDSAMYFCASGARQETQYFGPGTRLLVL.